Reported below is one TCR beta chain. Its antigen remains unidentified. This record comes from a study of cytomegalovirus exposure and HLA in healthy donors. Study information: Genetic ancestry analysis placed around four fifths of the 410 or so donors that were genotyped in the Caucasian-associated cluster.

Study findings and constraints: An analysis was carried out later, and it reportedly showed fewer N-insertions in an Asian-associated ancestry cluster than the approximately 610-donor mean. Sequencing artifact likely explains a cluster of highly shared sequence variants. Several top significant clusters appeared, in a later analysis, to be linked to common viral pathogens.

This CDR3 spans 16 amino acids. Germline values: CDR1 GTSNPN, CDR2 SVGIG (reference sequence). V was clipped by 1 base and J by 2 bases, with 15 bases between them. 60 Vbeta and 13 Jbeta primers were used in PCR. TCRdb's table, derived via immunoSEQ multiplex PCR, lists solely in-frame clones and lacks some. The table lists approximately 100,000 clones, approximately 72% of them singletons. This sequence was found in a male donor in good health and CMV-seropositive. The rearrangement uses TRBV30 and TRBJ1-5; D is possibly TRBD1 (6 bases). The sequenced material came from PBMCs. The CDR3 spells CAWSALQGLGNQPQHF. CDR3 nucleotides: TGTGCCTGGAGTGCCTTACAGGGTCTGGGCAATCAGCCCCAGCATTTT.